These T cell receptor beta chains were read from a single sample in a study of blood T cell repertoires in COVID-19. TCRdb's copy holds only in-frame clones and misses some; the assay was immunoSEQ multiplex PCR. The sample contains some 260,000 clones, more than 70% of which appear only once. Sequencing was done on a sample of peripheral blood. The receptors derive from a woman aged 35 to 49 who had recovered from COVID-19. CDR3s include the opening cysteine and the closing phenylalanine or tryptophan. Not all rows give a size; the values are once, few, many and, for expanded clones, a class.

j_call | clone_size | v_call | cdr3_aa
TRBJ2-2 | NA | TRBV5-1 | CASSSGTGGTGELFF
TRBJ2-7 | NA | TRBV2 | CASSEAGGSSYEQYF
TRBJ1-1 | NA | TRBV27 | CASSRTGVATEAFF
TRBJ1-1 | NA | TRBV7-8 | CATGPRVF
TRBJ2-5 | once | TRBV5-1 | CASSLLGTGRQETQYF
TRBJ2-5 | NA | TRBV7-8 | CASTFRWGGQETQYF
TRBJ1-1 | once | TRBV30 | CAWSAGANTEAFF
TRBJ1-6 | once | TRBV6-5 | CASSPDRGNSPLHF
TRBJ1-2 | NA | TRBV6-5 | CAGGGYGYGYTF
TRBJ1-6 | NA | TRBV4-1 | CASTPGPPRALNSPLHF
TRBJ1-4 | NA | TRBV5-1 | CASSLVGRVNEKLFF
TRBJ1-1 | NA | TRBV6-5 | CASSYSRFGGNTEAFF
TRBJ2-7 | once | TRBV4-3 | CASSQEARGGYEQYF
TRBJ2-3 | once | TRBV11-3 | CASSFPRQGARGSPDTQYF
TRBJ2-3 | NA | TRBV30 | CAWSADRGTDTQYF
TRBJ2-7 | once | TRBV18 | CASSPRQASYEQYF
TRBJ1-1 | NA | TRBV30 | CAWSLRGEAFF
TRBJ2-3 | NA | TRBV12-2 | CASRPGTSGRAAADTQYF
TRBJ2-2 | NA | TRBV7-2 | CASSPLAGVPNTGELFF
TRBJ2-2 | NA | TRBV7-2 | CASSLADRSGELFF
TRBJ2-5 | NA | TRBV30 | CAWSGGGETQYF
TRBJ2-7 | NA | TRBV7-9 | CASSLAEGEQYF
TRBJ1-3 | once | TRBV9 | CASGKGLSGNTIYF
TRBJ1-5 | NA | TRBV10-3 | CAISDRDQPQHF
TRBJ1-4 | NA | TRBV5-1 | CASSYAHPDRRLEKLFF
TRBJ1-2 | NA | TRBV12-3/TRBV12-4 | CASSLAGSYGYTF
TRBJ2-5 | NA | TRBV11-1 | CASSFSGQILETQYF
TRBJ1-5 | NA | TRBV19 | CASSHTSNQPQHF
TRBJ2-1 | NA | TRBV3-1/TRBV3-2 | CASSPAPPATSYNEQFF
TRBJ2-2 | NA | TRBV6-2/TRBV6-3 | CAITPAGWNTGELFF
TRBJ1-6 | NA | TRBV9 | CASSVAGGRSPLHF
TRBJ2-3 | NA | TRBV29-1 | CSAGSGGSTDTQYF
TRBJ2-7 | NA | TRBV6-2/TRBV6-3 | CASSTLSAFSYEQYF
TRBJ2-1 | NA | TRBV14 | CASSQDVLAAYNEQFF
TRBJ1-1 | NA | TRBV27 | CASSLVRNTEAFF
TRBJ2-7 | NA | TRBV11-2 | CASSPTGGPYEQYF
TRBJ2-1 | NA | TRBV18 | CASSPGQYNEQFF
TRBJ2-1 | NA | TRBV7-2 | CASSQGVGAYNEQFF
TRBJ1-1 | many | TRBV5-1 | CASSTGQGNTEAFF
TRBJ2-3 | NA | TRBV5-6 | CASTQRGDTQYF